The clone carrying this T cell receptor (beta chain) was picked up many times. Antigen specificity is unknown. This CDR3 contains 15 residues. V gave up 5 bases and J gave up 7 bases, with 17 bases separating them. The entry originates in a study of CD8 T cells in ankylosing spondylitis. Points from the study as a whole: A TCR beta motif of 7 to 9 highly homologous variants seemed to mark ankylosing spondylitis blood.

TCRdb recomputed calls from the 5' RACE reads with MiXCR, one row per CDR3 protein. Of 350,000 or so distinct CDR3 sequences detected, about 15% appear once; the ten largest clones hold about 1%. The clonotype originates from a male donor with ankylosing spondylitis or in good health (not recorded which). V gene TRBV12-3 or TRBV12-4 combines with J gene TRBJ1-4; a possible D gene is TRBD1 (6 bases). The sequencing input was blood, either unsorted or a sorted T cell fraction (not recorded which). The CDR3 bases are TGTGCCAGCAGTCAAAACAGGGCCGGGGGTGAAAAACTGTTTTTT. Its protein product is CASSQNRAGGEKLFF.